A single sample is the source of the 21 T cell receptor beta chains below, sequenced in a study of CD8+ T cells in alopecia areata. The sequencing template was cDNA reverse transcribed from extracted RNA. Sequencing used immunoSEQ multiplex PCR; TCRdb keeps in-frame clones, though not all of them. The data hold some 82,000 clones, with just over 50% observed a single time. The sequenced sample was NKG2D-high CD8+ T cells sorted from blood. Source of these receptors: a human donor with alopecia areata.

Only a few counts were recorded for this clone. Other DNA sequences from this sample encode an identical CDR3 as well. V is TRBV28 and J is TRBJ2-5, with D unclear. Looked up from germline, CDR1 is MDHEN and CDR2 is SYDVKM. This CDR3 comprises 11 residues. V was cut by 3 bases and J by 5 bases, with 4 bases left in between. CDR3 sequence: CASSFGETQYF. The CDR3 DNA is TGTGCCAGCAGTTTTGGGGAGACCCAGTACTTC.

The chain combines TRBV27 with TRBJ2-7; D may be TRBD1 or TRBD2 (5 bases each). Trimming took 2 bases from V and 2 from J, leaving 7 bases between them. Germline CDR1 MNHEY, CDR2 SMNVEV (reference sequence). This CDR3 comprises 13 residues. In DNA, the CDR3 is TGTGCCAGCAGTTTACTGGGGGCCTACGAGCAGTACTTC. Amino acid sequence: CASSLLGAYEQYF.

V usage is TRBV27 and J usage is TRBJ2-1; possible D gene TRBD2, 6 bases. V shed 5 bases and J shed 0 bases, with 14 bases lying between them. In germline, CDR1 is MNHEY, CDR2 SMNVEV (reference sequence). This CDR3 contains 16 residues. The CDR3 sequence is CASSGLGRRSYNEQFF. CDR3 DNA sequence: TGTGCCAGCAGTGGCCTCGGGAGACGCTCCTACAATGAGCAGTTCTTC.

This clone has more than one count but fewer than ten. The CDR3, as DNA: TGCAGCGTGGATGGACAGCCGCCCAATGGCTACACCTTC. This encodes CSVDGQPPNGYTF. The chain employs TRBV29-1 and TRBJ1-2; D might be TRBD1 (6 bases). The CDR3 is 13 residues long. Deletions cut 6 bases from V and 6 bases from J, with 17 bases between. Germline assignment: CDR1 SQVTM and CDR2 ANQGSEA.

In nucleotides, the CDR3 is TGCGCCAGCAGCCAGGGCCCTTACACTGAAGCTTTCTTT. Protein: CASSQGPYTEAFF. The chain is built from TRBV4-3 and TRBJ1-1; D is unclear. Germline assignment: CDR1 LGHNA and CDR2 YSLEER. CDR3 length: 13 amino acids. Deletions cut 3 bases from V and 3 bases from J, with 8 bases between.

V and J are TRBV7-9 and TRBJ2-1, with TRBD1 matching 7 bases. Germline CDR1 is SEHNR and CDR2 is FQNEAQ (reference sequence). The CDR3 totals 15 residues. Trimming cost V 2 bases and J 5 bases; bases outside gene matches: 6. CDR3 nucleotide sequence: TGTGCCAGCAGCTTATCGGGACAGACCAACAATGAGCAGTTCTTC. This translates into CASSLSGQTNNEQFF.

Here the CDR3 DNA reads TGTGCCAGCAGCTTGGATAGCGGGGCAGGGAGGGAGACCCAGTACTTC. Protein product: CASSLDSGAGRETQYF. This chain uses TRBV5-4 with TRBJ2-5; 8 bases map to TRBD2. V trimming: 0 bases; J trimming: 5 bases; junction bases outside the gene matches: 9. Per the germline V gene, CDR1 is SGHNT and CDR2 is YYREEE (reference sequence). The CDR3 is 16 amino acids.

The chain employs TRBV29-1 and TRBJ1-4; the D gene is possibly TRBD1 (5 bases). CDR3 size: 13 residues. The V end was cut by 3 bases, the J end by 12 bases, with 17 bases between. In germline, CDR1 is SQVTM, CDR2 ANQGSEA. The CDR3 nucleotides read TGCAGCGTTGAGGGGCGGCCAGTGGGGGAACTGTTTTTT. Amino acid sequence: CSVEGRPVGELFF.

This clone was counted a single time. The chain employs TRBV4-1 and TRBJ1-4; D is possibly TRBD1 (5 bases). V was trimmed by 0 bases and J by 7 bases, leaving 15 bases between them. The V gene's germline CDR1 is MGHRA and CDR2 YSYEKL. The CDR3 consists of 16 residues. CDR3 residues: CASSQDVVGGREKLFF. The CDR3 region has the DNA TGCGCCAGCAGCCAAGATGTTGTGGGGGGTCGTGAAAAACTGTTTTTT.

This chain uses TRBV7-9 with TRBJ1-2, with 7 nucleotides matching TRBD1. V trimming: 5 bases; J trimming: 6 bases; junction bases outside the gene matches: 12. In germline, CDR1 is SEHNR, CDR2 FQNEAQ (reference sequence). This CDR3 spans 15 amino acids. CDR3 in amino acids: CASSIDLQGDDGYTF. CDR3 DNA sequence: TGTGCCAGCAGCATCGACCTTCAGGGGGACGATGGCTACACCTTC.

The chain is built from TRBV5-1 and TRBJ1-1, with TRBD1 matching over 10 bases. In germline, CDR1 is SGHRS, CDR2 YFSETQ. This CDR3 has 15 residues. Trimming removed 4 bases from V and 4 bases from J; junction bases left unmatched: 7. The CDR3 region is CASSPWTGGGTEAFF. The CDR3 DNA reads TGCGCCAGCAGCCCGTGGACAGGGGGAGGCACTGAAGCTTTCTTT.

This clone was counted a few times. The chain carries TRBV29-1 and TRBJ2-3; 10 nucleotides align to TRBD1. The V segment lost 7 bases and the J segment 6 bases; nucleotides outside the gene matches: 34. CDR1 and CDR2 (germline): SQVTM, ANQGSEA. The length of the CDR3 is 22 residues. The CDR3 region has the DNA TGCAGCGCCGAGGGGGGACAGGGGAGTATCAGCGGGAGAATCCTCCTCGTGGATACGCAGTATTTT. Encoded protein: CSAEGGQGSISGRILLVDTQYF.

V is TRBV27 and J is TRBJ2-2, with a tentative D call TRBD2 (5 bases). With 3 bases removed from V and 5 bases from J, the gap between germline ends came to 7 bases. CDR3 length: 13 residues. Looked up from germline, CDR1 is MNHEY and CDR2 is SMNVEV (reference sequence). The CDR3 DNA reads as TGTGCCAGCAGTTTGTCGGGGACCGGGGAGCTGTTTTTT. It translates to CASSLSGTGELFF.

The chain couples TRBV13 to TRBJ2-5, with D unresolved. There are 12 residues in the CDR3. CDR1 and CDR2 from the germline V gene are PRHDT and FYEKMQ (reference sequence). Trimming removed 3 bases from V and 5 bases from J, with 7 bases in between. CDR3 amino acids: CASSFYRETQYF. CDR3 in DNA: TGTGCCAGCAGCTTTTATCGGGAGACCCAGTACTTC. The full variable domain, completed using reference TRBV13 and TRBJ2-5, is AAGVIQSPRHLIKEKRETATLKCYPIPRHDTVYWYQQGPGQDPQFLISFYEKMQSDKGSIPDRFSAQQFSDYHSELNMSSLELGDSALYFCASSFYRETQYFGPGTRLLVL.

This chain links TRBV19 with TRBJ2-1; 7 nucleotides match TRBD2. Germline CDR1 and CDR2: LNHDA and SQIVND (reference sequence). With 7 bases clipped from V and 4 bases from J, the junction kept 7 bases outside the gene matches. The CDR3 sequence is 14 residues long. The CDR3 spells CASKVQREYNEQFF. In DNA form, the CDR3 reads TGTGCCAGTAAGGTACAGCGGGAATACAATGAGCAGTTCTTC.

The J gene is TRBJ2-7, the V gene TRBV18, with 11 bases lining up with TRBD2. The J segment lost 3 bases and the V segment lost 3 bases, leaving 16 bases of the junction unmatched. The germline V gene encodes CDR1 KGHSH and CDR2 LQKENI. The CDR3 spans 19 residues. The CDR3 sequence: CASSPLTGGAGTSGYEQYF. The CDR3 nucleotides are TGTGCCAGCTCACCCCTAACAGGGGGCGCGGGGACTAGCGGCTACGAGCAGTACTTC.

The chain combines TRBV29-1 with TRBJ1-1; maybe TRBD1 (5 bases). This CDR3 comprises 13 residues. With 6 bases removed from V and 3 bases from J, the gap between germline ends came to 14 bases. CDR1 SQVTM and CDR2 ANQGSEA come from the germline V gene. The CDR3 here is CSVDTGGYTEAFF. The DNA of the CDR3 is TGCAGCGTCGACACCGGGGGATACACTGAAGCTTTCTTT.

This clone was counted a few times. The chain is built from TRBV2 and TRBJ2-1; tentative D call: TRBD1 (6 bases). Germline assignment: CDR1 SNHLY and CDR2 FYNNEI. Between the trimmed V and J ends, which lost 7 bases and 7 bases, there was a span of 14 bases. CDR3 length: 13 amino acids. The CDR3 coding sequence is TGTGCCAGCATAGGGACACGGCCTAATGAGCAGTTCTTC. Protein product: CASIGTRPNEQFF.

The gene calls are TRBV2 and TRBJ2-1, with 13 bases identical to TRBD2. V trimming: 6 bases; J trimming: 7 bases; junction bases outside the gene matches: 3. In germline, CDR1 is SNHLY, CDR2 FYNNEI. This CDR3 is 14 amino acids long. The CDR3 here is CASRLAGGPNEQFF. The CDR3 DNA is TGTGCCAGCAGACTAGCGGGAGGGCCTAATGAGCAGTTCTTC.

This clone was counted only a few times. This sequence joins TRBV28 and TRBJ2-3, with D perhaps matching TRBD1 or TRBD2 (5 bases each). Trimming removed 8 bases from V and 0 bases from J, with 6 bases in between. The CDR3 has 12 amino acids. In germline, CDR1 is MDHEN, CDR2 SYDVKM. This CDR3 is CASGDSTDTQYF. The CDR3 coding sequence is TGTGCCAGCGGGGACAGCACAGATACGCAGTATTTT.

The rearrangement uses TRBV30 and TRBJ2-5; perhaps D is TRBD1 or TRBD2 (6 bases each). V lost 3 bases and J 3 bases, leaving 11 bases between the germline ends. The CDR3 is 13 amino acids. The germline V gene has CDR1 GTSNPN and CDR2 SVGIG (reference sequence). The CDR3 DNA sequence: TGTGCCTGGAGCGGGGGCCGGGAAGAGACCCAGTACTTC. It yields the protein CAWSGGREETQYF.